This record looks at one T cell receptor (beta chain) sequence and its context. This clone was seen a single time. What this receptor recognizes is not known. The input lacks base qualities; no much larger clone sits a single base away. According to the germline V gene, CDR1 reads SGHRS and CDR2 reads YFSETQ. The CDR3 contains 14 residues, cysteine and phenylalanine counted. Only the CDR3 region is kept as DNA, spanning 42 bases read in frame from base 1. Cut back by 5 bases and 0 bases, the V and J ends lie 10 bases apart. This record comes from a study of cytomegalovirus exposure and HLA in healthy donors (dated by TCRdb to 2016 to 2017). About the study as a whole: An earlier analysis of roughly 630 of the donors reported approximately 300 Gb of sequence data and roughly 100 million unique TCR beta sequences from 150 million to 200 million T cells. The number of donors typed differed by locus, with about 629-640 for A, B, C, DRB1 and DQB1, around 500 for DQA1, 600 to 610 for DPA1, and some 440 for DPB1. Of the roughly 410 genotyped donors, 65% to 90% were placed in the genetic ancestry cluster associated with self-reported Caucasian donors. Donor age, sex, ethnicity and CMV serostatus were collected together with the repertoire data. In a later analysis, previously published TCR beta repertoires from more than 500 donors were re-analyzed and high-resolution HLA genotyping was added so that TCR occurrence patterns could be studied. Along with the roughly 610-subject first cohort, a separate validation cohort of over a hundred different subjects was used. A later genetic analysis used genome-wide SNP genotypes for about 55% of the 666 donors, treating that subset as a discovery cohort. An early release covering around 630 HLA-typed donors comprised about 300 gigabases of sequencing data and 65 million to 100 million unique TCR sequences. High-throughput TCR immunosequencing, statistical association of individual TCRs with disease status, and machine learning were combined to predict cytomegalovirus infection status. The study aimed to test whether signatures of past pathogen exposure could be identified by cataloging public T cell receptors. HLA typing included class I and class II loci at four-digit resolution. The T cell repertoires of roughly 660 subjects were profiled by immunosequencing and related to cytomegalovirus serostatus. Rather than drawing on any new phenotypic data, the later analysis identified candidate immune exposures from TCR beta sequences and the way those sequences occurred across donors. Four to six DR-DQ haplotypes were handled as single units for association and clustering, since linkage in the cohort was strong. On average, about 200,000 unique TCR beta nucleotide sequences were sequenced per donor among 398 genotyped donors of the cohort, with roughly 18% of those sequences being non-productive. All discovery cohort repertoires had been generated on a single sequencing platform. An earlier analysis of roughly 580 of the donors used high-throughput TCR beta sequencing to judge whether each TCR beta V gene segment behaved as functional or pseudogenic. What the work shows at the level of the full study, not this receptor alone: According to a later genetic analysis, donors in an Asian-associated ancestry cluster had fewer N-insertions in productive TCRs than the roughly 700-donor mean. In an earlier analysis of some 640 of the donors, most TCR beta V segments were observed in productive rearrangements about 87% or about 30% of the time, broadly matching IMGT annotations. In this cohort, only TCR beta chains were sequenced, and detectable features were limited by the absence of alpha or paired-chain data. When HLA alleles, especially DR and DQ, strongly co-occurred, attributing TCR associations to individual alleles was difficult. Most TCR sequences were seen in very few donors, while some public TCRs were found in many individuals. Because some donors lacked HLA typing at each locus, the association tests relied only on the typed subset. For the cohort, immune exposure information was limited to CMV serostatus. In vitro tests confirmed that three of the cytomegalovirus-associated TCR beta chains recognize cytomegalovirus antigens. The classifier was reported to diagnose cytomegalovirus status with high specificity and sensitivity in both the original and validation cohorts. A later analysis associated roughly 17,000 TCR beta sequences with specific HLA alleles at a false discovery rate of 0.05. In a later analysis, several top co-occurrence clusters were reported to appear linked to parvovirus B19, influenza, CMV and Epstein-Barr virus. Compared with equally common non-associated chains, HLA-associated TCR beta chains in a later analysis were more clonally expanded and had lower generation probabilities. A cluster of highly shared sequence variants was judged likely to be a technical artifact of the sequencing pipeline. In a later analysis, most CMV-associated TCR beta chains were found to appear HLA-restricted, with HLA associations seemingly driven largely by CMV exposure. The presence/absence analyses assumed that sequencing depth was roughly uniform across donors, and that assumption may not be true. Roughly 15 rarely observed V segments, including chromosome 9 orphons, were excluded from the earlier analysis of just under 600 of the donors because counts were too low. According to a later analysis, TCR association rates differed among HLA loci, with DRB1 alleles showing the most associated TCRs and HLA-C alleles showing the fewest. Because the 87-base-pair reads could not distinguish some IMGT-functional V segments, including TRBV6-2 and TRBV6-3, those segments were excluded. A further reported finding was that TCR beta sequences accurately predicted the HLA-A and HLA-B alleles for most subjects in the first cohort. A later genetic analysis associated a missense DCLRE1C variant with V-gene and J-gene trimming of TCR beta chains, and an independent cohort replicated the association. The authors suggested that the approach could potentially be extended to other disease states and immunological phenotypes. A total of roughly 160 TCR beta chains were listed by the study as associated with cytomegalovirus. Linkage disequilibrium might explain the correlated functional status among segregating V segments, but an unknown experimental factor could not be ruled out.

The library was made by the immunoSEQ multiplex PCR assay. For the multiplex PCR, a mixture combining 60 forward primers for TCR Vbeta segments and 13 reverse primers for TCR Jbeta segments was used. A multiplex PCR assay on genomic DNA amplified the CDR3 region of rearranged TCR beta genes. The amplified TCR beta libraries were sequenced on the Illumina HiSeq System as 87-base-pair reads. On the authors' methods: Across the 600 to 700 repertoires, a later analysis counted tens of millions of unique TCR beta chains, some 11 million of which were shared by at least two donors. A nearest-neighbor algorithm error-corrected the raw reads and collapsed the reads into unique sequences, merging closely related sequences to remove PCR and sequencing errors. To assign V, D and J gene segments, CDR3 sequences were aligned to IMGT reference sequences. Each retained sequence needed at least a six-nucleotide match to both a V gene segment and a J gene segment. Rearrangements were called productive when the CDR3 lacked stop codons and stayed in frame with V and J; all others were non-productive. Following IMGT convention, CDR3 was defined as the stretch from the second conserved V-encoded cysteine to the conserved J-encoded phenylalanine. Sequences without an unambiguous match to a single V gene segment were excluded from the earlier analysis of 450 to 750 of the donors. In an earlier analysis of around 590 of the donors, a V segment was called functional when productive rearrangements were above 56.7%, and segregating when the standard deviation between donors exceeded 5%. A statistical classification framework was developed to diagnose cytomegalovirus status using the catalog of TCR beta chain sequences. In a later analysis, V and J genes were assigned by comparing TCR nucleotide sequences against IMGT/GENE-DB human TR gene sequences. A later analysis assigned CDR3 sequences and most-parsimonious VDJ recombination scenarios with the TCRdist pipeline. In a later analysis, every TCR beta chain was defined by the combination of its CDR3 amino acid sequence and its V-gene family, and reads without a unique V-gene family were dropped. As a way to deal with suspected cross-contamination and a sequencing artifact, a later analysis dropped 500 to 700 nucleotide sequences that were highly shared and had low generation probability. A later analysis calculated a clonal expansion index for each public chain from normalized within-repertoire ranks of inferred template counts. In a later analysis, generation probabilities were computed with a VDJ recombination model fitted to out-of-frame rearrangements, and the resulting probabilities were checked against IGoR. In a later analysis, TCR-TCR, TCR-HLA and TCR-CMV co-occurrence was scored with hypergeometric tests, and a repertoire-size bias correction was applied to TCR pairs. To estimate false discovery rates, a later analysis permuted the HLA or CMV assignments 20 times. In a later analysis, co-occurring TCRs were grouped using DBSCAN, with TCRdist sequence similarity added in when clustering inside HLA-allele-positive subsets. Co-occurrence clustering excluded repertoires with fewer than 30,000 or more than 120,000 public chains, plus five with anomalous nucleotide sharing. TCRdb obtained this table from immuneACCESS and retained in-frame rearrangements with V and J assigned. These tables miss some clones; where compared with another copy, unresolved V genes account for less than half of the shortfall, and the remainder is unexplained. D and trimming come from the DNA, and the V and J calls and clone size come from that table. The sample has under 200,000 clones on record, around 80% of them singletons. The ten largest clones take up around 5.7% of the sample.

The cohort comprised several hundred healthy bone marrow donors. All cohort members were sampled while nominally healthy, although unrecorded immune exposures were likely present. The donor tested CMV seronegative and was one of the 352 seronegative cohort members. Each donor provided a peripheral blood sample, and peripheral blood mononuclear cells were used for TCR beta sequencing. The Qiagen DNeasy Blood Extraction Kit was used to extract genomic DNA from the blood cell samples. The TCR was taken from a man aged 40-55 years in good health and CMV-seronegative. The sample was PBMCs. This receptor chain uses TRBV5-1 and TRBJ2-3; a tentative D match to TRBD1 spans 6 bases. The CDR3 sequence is CASRIGQSTDTQYF. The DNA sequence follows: TGCGCCAGCAGAATAGGACAGAGCACAGATACGCAGTATTTT.